This TCR beta chain was captured in a study of response to subunit inactivated influenza vaccine. TCRdb recomputed calls from the RT-PCR reads with MiXCR, one row per CDR3 protein. The sample records hundreds of thousands of distinct CDR3 sequences, around 13% being singletons. This clonotype has at least ten counts. The receptor comes from a man aged 50 to 59 who received an inactivated influenza vaccine. Sequenced here: PBMCs from blood, sampled less than 15 days before vaccination.

The chain's CDR3 is CAISDPRTGGTEAFF. CDR3 coding DNA: TGTGCCATCAGTGATCCCAGGACAGGGGGCACTGAAGCTTTCTTT. The rearrangement links TRBV10-3 to TRBJ1-1; 10 positions agree with TRBD1. CDR1 and CDR2 from the germline V gene are ENHRY and SYGVKD. CDR3 size: 15 residues. Trimming took 3 bases from V and 4 from J; bases not matched to a gene: 5.